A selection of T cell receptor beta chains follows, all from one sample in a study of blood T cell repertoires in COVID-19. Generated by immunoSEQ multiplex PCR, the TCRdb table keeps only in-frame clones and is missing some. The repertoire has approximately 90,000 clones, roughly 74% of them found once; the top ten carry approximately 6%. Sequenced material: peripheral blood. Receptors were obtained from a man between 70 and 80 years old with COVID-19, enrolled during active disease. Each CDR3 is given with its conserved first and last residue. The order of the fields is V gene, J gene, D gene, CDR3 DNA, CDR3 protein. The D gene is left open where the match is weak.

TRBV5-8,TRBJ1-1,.,TGTGCCAGCAGCTTGGGTTCCAGGGGAATCACTGAAGCTTTCTTT,CASSLGSRGITEAFF
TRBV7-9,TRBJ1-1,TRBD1,TGTGCCAGCAGGACAGGGCTGAGCACTGAGGCTTTCTTT,CASRTGLSTEAFF
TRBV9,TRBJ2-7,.,TGTGCCAGCGGCCCCCCCGGGACTTATTCCTACGAGCAGTACTTC,CASGPPGTYSYEQYF
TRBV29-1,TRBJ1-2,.,TGCAGCGTGGCGCAGGGAACTAACTATGGCTACACCTTC,CSVAQGTNYGYTF
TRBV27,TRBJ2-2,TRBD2,TGTGCCAGCAGTTTAAGGGAGGTGAAACTAGCGGGGGGAGAGGGGTACACCGGGGAGCTGTTTTTT,CASSLREVKLAGGEGYTGELFF
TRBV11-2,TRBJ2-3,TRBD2,TGTGCCAGCAGCTTAGGTGGTAGCGGGAGGACGACAGATACGCAGTATTTT,CASSLGGSGRTTDTQYF
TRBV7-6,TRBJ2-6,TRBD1,TGTGCCAGCAGCTTACGGGACAGGGTATCTGGGGCCAACGTCCTGACTTTC,CASSLRDRVSGANVLTF
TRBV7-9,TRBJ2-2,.,TGTGCCAGCAGTATACAGGGCTCGAACACCGGGGAGCTGTTTTTT,CASSIQGSNTGELFF
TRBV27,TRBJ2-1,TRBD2,TGTGCCAGCAGTTTGACTAGCGGGAGCGAAGTCGTCTACAATGAGCAGTTCTTC,CASSLTSGSEVVYNEQFF
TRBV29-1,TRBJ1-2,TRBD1,TGCAGCGATGGACCGGGACAGGGCTATGGCTACACCTTC,CSDGPGQGYGYTF
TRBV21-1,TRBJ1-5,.,TGTGCCAGCAGCAAATCACACAGGGGGGACTGCAATCAGCCCCAGCATTTT,CASSKSHRGDCNQPQHF
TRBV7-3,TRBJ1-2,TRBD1,TGTGCCAGCAGCCTAACCGGTCGGGACAGGGGGTTGGATGGCTACACCTTC,CASSLTGRDRGLDGYTF
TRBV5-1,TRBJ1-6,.,TGCGCCAGCAGCTTGGCCGGGGGAGGTGGCTCACCCCTCCACTTT,CASSLAGGGGSPLHF
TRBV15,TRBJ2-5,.,TGTGCCACCAGCAGAGATATTGGGGGACAAGTCCAAGAGACCCAGTACTTC,CATSRDIGGQVQETQYF